These 29 T cell receptor beta chains came from one sample sequenced in a study of T cell changes during pregnancy in multiple sclerosis. Libraries were prepared by immunoSEQ multiplex PCR; TCRdb keeps only in-frame clonotypes and omits some of them. The sample lists tens of thousands of clones, just under 95% seen once, with approximately 0.7% in the top ten. The sample was peripheral blood, taken in the second trimester of pregnancy. These receptors all come from a female donor in good health, enrolled as a control in a pregnancy study.

The genes are TRBV5-6 and TRBJ2-7; 7 bases fit TRBD1. J gave up 0 bases and V 4 bases, and 7 bases lay outside the gene matches. Germline V gene lookup returns CDR1 SGHDT and CDR2 YYEEEE. The CDR3 runs 15 residues. The CDR3 DNA follows: TGTGCCAGCAGCCCCCCGACAGGGCTCTCCTACGAGCAGTACTTC. Its protein is CASSPPTGLSYEQYF.

Here the CDR3 reads CASRKSEKPQHF. The DNA of the CDR3 is TGTGCCAGCAGAAAGAGCGAAAAGCCCCAGCATTTT. The chain recombines TRBV6-6 with TRBJ1-5; D unclear. Trimming took 6 bases from V and 8 from J, leaving 11 bases between them. In germline, CDR1 is MNHNY, CDR2 SVGAGI (reference sequence). This CDR3 has 12 amino acids.

The chain uses TRBV10-2 and TRBJ2-7; TRBD2 matches 10 bases. The V segment lost 3 bases and the J segment 2 bases; nucleotides outside the gene matches: 4. Germline V CDR1 and CDR2: WSHSY, SAAADI. The CDR3 totals 15 residues. CDR3 DNA: TGCGCCAGCAGTGACCGGACTAGCGGAACCTACGAGCAGTACTTC. Translation: CASSDRTSGTYEQYF.

This chain uses TRBV27 with TRBJ1-2; TRBD1 might be the D (6 bases). Germline V gene sequence: CDR1 MNHEY, CDR2 SMNVEV (reference sequence). V gave up 9 bases and J gave up 4 bases, with 9 bases separating them. This CDR3 has 11 residues. CDR3: CASGQIYGYTF. DNA of the CDR3: TGTGCCAGTGGACAGATCTATGGCTACACCTTC.

The CDR3 DNA sequence: TGTGCCAGCAGCCACCCCCAGCGGGGCTCAAATGAGCAGTTCTTC. It yields the protein CASSHPQRGSNEQFF. This chain links TRBV7-6 with TRBJ2-1, with TRBD2 identical over 7 bases. V shed 5 bases and J 7 bases; nucleotides not matched to a gene: 11. The germline V gene has CDR1 SGHVS and CDR2 FNYEAQ. The CDR3 sequence is 15 residues long.

V is TRBV5-1 and J is TRBJ2-1; 11 bases match TRBD2. Trimming removed 4 bases from V and 8 bases from J; junction bases left unmatched: 8. Germline CDR1 SGHRS, CDR2 YFSETQ. The CDR3 contains 15 residues. The chain's CDR3 is CASSLGTSGFHEQFF. CDR3 in DNA: TGCGCCAGCAGCCTAGGGACTAGCGGTTTCCATGAGCAGTTCTTC.

The rearrangement uses TRBV4-3 and TRBJ1-2; D unclear. With 1 base removed from V and 2 bases from J, the gap between germline ends came to 14 bases. The CDR3 contains 16 residues. In germline, CDR1 is LGHNA, CDR2 YSLEER. The chain's CDR3 is CASSQAASPGNYGYTF. The CDR3 DNA reads TGCGCCAGCAGCCAAGCAGCATCGCCAGGAAACTATGGCTACACCTTC.

This chain joins TRBV10-3 and TRBJ2-7; 10 bases line up with TRBD1. The germline V gene encodes CDR1 ENHRY and CDR2 SYGVKD. The CDR3 spans 16 residues. With 2 bases clipped from V and 4 bases from J, the junction kept 8 bases outside the gene matches. This chain's CDR3 is CAISEPGTGEGYEQYF. The CDR3 DNA is TGTGCCATCAGTGAGCCCGGGACAGGGGAGGGGTACGAGCAGTACTTC.

The J gene is TRBJ1-6, the V gene TRBV4-1; the D gene is possibly TRBD1 (5 bases). Germline V gives CDR1 MGHRA, CDR2 YSYEKL. V gave up 3 bases and J gave up 5 bases, with 11 bases separating them. There are 15 residues in the CDR3. CDR3 sequence (DNA): TGCGCCAGCAGCCAGGCGGGGGGGAATAATTCACCCCTCCACTTT. It is translated as CASSQAGGNNSPLHF.

The chain carries TRBV20-1 and TRBJ1-2; D unclear. The CDR3 runs 11 residues. V gave up 3 bases and J gave up 3 bases, with 5 bases separating them. The germline gives CDR1 DFQATT, CDR2 SNEGSKA (reference sequence). DNA of the CDR3: TGCAGTGCTAGCCCTCACTATGGCTACACCTTC. Translation gives CSASPHYGYTF.

The V gene is TRBV25-1, the J gene TRBJ2-5; D not certain. Germline V gene data show CDR1 as MGHDK and CDR2 as SYGVNS. This CDR3 contains 14 residues. The ends were cut back, 2 bases at V and 1 base at J, with 8 bases in the middle. The CDR3 nucleotides read TGTGCCAGCAGTGAACCCGGGTCCCAAGAGACCCAGTACTTC. Translation: CASSEPGSQETQYF.

CDR3 residues: CASSRDRGSEKLFF. CDR3 DNA sequence: TGTGCCAGCTCACGGGACAGAGGAAGTGAAAAACTGTTTTTT. The chain has TRBV18 and TRBJ1-4; 7 bases fit TRBD1. CDR3 length: 14 amino acids. Germline lookup yields CDR1 KGHSH and CDR2 LQKENI. Unmatched junction bases numbered 6, after V lost 4 bases and J lost 7 bases.

The chain has TRBV9 and TRBJ1-2, with a possible D match to TRBD1 (6 bases). The germline V gene has CDR1 SGDLS and CDR2 YYNGEE. V was trimmed by 0 bases and J by 4 bases, leaving 19 bases between them. The CDR3 totals 17 residues. The CDR3 reads CASSVDRGDRIGYGYTF. DNA of the CDR3: TGTGCCAGCAGCGTAGATAGAGGTGACAGGATCGGCTATGGCTACACCTTC.

The chain links TRBV11-2 to TRBJ2-7; D gene uncertain. V was shortened by 0 bases and J by 3 bases, with 12 bases between the two germline ends. Looked up from germline, CDR1 is SGHAT and CDR2 is FQNNGV. This CDR3 has 15 residues. The CDR3 spells CASSLDLKLYYEQYF. In DNA, the CDR3 is TGTGCCAGCAGCTTAGATCTAAAGCTCTACTACGAGCAGTACTTC.

The chain uses TRBV7-2 and TRBJ2-1; TRBD2 matches 15 bases. The germline V gene has CDR1 SGHTA and CDR2 FQGNSA. With 5 bases clipped from V and 1 base from J, the junction kept 9 bases outside the gene matches. This CDR3 contains 19 residues. DNA for the CDR3: TGTGCCAGCAGCACCGGACTAGCGGGGGGGCTTAGGTCCTACAATGAGCAGTTCTTC. It codes for CASSTGLAGGLRSYNEQFF.

This clone was recorded once. The chain joins TRBV2 to TRBJ1-1; 8 nucleotides line up with TRBD1. The CDR3 loop spans 14 amino acids. V shed 5 bases and J 6 bases; nucleotides not matched to a gene: 8. Germline values: CDR1 SNHLY, CDR2 FYNNEI. The CDR3 loop reads CASSLDRASAEAFF. CDR3 nucleotides: TGTGCCAGCAGTTTGGACAGGGCAAGCGCTGAAGCTTTCTTT.

The chain employs TRBV4-3 and TRBJ1-1; 9 bases align to TRBD1. V was pared by 0 bases and J by 0 bases, with 5 bases of the junction left unmatched. The CDR3 spans 17 residues. Germline V gene sequence: CDR1 LGHNA, CDR2 YSLEER. The CDR3 DNA sequence: TGCGCCAGCAGCCAAGATAGGGACAGGGTGATGAACACTGAAGCTTTCTTT. Translated: CASSQDRDRVMNTEAFF.

The chain uses TRBV10-3 and TRBJ2-3, with TRBD2 matching over 7 bases. This CDR3 contains 14 residues. From germline, CDR1 is ENHRY and CDR2 SYGVKD. V dropped 10 bases and J dropped 0; count of bases not matched to a gene: 7. Here the CDR3 DNA reads TGTGCCACCGATCCGGGACTAAGCACAGATACGCAGTATTTT. Encoded protein: CATDPGLSTDTQYF.

The J gene is TRBJ1-2, the V gene TRBV7-2; TRBD1 aligns across 8 bases. CDR1 is SGHTA, CDR2 FQGNSA, per germline. The CDR3 contains 13 residues. The J segment lost 6 bases and the V segment lost 6 bases, leaving 6 bases of the junction unmatched. The CDR3 coding sequence is TGTGCCAGCAGTTACGGACAGGGCGATGGCTACACCTTC. It is translated as CASSYGQGDGYTF.

The chain combines TRBV7-9 with TRBJ2-7; tentatively, D is TRBD1 (5 bases). V lost 1 base, J lost 3 bases, and 10 bases lay in between. Germline assignment: CDR1 SEHNR and CDR2 FQNEAQ (reference sequence). The CDR3 spans 14 residues. CDR3 sequence reads: CASSLGGADYEQYF. CDR3 DNA: TGTGCCAGCAGCTTAGGGGGCGCTGACTACGAGCAGTACTTC. Based on the CDR3 plus reference TRBV7-9 and TRBJ2-7, the full variable domain is DTGVSQNPRHKITKRGQNVTFRCDPISEHNRLYWYRQTLGQGPEFLTYFQNEAQLEKSRLLSDRFSAERPKGSFSTLEIQRTEQGDSAMYLCASSLGGADYEQYFGPGTRLTVT.

The chain employs TRBV4-3 and TRBJ1-4; TRBD1 matches at 7 bases. After removal of 0 bases from V and 7 bases from J, the junction contained 8 bases not matched to a gene. The CDR3 sequence is 16 residues long. Germline CDR1 LGHNA, CDR2 YSLEER. CDR3 region: CASSQEEGAVGEKLFF. In DNA, the CDR3 is TGCGCCAGCAGCCAAGAGGAGGGGGCGGTGGGTGAAAAACTGTTTTTT.

This chain uses TRBV15 with TRBJ1-2, with 9 positions matching TRBD1. CDR3 length: 16 amino acids. The J segment lost 3 bases and the V segment lost 1 base, leaving 6 bases of the junction unmatched. CDR1 is LNHNV and CDR2 is YYDKDF in the germline V gene (reference sequence). CDR3 sequence: CATSRGGTGSDYGYTF. CDR3 nucleotide sequence: TGTGCCACCAGCAGAGGGGGGACAGGGAGCGACTATGGCTACACCTTC.

The chain has TRBV23-1 and TRBJ1-3; D gene ambiguous. TRBV23-1 is treated as an ORF (open reading frame) with a function not yet certain. The CDR3 runs to 15 residues. Trimming shortened V by 4 bases and J by 3 bases, and 13 bases separated the two germline ends. CDR3 residues: CASSLAGLCGNTIYF. In DNA, the CDR3 is TGCGCCAGCAGTCTTGCGGGCCTGTGTGGAAACACCATATATTTT.

The rearrangement links TRBV18 to TRBJ2-5; the D gene is possibly TRBD2 (6 bases). From germline, CDR1 is KGHSH and CDR2 LQKENI. Trimming cost V 6 bases and J 2 bases, with 13 bases left between them. CDR3 length: 14 amino acids. The DNA of the CDR3 is TGTGCCAGCTCTAGAATAGCGGCTCAAGAGACCCAGTACTTC. Protein: CASSRIAAQETQYF.

V gene TRBV6-4 combines with J gene TRBJ2-2; TRBD2 agrees at 8 bases. Trimming took 6 bases from V and 6 from J; bases not matched to a gene: 3. The CDR3 covers 13 residues. Germline V gene lookup returns CDR1 MRHNA and CDR2 SNTAGT. The CDR3 nucleotides are TGTGCCAGCAGCGCCGGGGGGGCCGGGGAGCTGTTTTTT. This encodes CASSAGGAGELFF.

The J gene is TRBJ1-1, the V gene TRBV7-2; TRBD1 is a possible D gene (5 bases). This CDR3 is built from 16 residues. The V and J ends lost 1 base and 1 base respectively, with 13 bases between them. Germline CDR1 reads SGHTA; CDR2 reads FQGNSA. CDR3 loop: CASSLGVLGANTEAFF. The CDR3 DNA is TGTGCCAGCAGCTTAGGAGTGTTAGGGGCGAACACTGAAGCTTTCTTT.

The genes are TRBV12-5 and TRBJ2-5; 8 bases match TRBD2. Germline lookup yields CDR1 LGHNT and CDR2 FRNRAP. CDR3 length equals 16 residues. Trimming removed 5 bases from V and 3 bases from J; junction bases left unmatched: 11. DNA for the CDR3: TGTGCTAGTGGTAGGGGAGTAGCGGGGCAGAAAGAGACCCAGTACTTC. Translating gives CASGRGVAGQKETQYF.

The genes are TRBV7-3 and TRBJ1-2, with TRBD1 matching 7 bases. V was clipped by 5 bases and J by 6 bases; unmatched bases: 6. CDR1 SGHTA and CDR2 FQGTGA come from the germline V gene. This CDR3 has 13 residues. The CDR3 spells CASSRDQGDGYTF. DNA for the CDR3: TGTGCCAGCAGCCGAGACCAGGGGGATGGCTACACCTTC.

V and J are TRBV4-1 and TRBJ1-1; weak D call: TRBD1 (5 bases). Looked up from germline, CDR1 is MGHRA and CDR2 is YSYEKL. The CDR3 totals 13 residues. Deletions cut 0 bases from V and 3 bases from J, with 5 bases between. The DNA of the CDR3 is TGCGCCAGCAGCCAAGACAGGGACACTGAAGCTTTCTTT. This translates into CASSQDRDTEAFF.